These 18 T cell receptor beta chains were all obtained from the same sample, sequenced in a study of regulatory T cells in long-lasting Graves disease. Described time point: newly diagnosed GD, antithyroid drugs for less than 3 months. Construction of the TCR library relied on RNA isolated from PBMCs. Combining iRepertoire HTBI primers with Arm-PCR of CDR3 regions, the authors built TCR beta libraries. One entry per CDR3 protein results from TCRdb running MiXCR on the multiplex PCR reads. The sample yields about 540,000 distinct CDR3 sequences, approximately 15% seen once. This sample also belongs to another study, concerning T cells in Graves' hyperthyroidism and ophthalmopathy.

The sequenced sample was peripheral blood mononuclear cells (PBMCs), obtained at new diagnosis, from a patient treated with antithyroid drugs. These receptors were collected from a man aged 30-40 years with Graves disease.

Many counts were recorded for this clonotype. The chain has TRBV20-1 and TRBJ1-1; weak D call: TRBD1 (6 bases). Germline CDR1 and CDR2: DFQATT and SNEGSKA (reference sequence). The CDR3 length is 15 residues. With 6 bases removed from V and 1 base from J, the gap between germline ends came to 18 bases. The CDR3 DNA sequence: TGCAGTGCCCCCCGAGGGGGAATTAGGAACACTGAAGCTTTCTTT. Its protein product is CSAPRGGIRNTEAFF.

In this sample, this clonotype turned up many times. The chain is built from TRBV20-1 and TRBJ2-7, with 10 bases fitting TRBD2. This CDR3 contains 15 residues. CDR1 is DFQATT and CDR2 is SNEGSKA in the germline V gene (reference sequence). V shed 7 bases, J shed 2 bases, and the junction held 11 bases outside the gene matches. Here the CDR3 reads CSVASGSFSTYEQYF. Written as DNA, the CDR3 is TGCAGTGTTGCTAGCGGGAGTTTTTCTACCTACGAGCAGTACTTC.

This clonotype was detected a few times. The chain recombines TRBV18 with TRBJ2-1, with no clear D. The V gene lost 5 bases and the J gene lost 6 bases, with 26 bases spanning the gap. The CDR3 runs to 18 residues. CDR1 and CDR2 (germline): KGHSH, LQKENI. The CDR3 nucleotides are TGTGCCAGCTCAGCCGGGCCCCCCGGTTCGTCAGCTCGCAATGAGCAGTTCTTC. Its protein is CASSAGPPGSSARNEQFF.

This clonotype was detected only a few times. The V gene is TRBV20-1, the J gene TRBJ2-7, with no clear D. Germline V lookup: CDR1 DFQATT, CDR2 SNEGSKA (reference sequence). This CDR3 comprises 10 residues. V was pared by 4 bases and J by 7 bases, with 8 bases between. The CDR3 DNA follows: TGCAGTGCTACCGGAGCGGAGCAGTACTTC. It specifies CSATGAEQYF.

This clonotype was picked up many times. J is TRBJ1-1 and V is TRBV5-4; 8 bases fit TRBD1. CDR1 SGHNT and CDR2 YYREEE come from the germline V gene (reference sequence). This CDR3 spans 14 amino acids. V was pared by 5 bases and J by 7 bases, with 10 bases of the junction left unmatched. DNA for the CDR3: TGTGCCAGCAGGCCTGACAGGGGTACGGGTGAAGCTTTCTTT. It codes for CASRPDRGTGEAFF.

Of note for this clonotype: Just one base apart from a much larger clone, this may be a read error. The chain is built from TRBV20-1 and TRBJ2-1, with D perhaps matching TRBD2 (6 bases). Germline CDR1 reads DFQATT; CDR2 reads SNEGSKA (reference sequence). The CDR3 is 13 residues long. The CDR3 region has the DNA TGCAGTGCCCACGGACTATCCAACAATGAGCAGTCCTTC. Protein product: CSAHGLSNNEQSF.

This clonotype has at least ten counts. The J gene is TRBJ1-2, the V gene TRBV2; D is uncertain. CDR1 is SNHLY, CDR2 FYNNEI, per germline. The V end was cut by 3 bases, the J end by 5 bases, with 10 bases between. This CDR3 comprises 13 residues. CDR3 sequence (DNA): TGTGCCAGCAGTGACGGAGGGCAGTATGGCTACACCTTC. The encoded protein is CASSDGGQYGYTF.

This clonotype was seen a few times. The chain recombines TRBV19 with TRBJ2-3; 7 nucleotides agree with TRBD1. CDR1 is LNHDA, CDR2 SQIVND, per germline (reference sequence). V gave up 8 bases and J gave up 1 base; unmatched junction bases: 9. There are 15 residues in the CDR3. The chain's CDR3 is CASGHRDRGTDTQYF. The CDR3 coding sequence is TGTGCCAGTGGCCACCGGGACAGAGGCACAGATACGCAGTATTTT.

The chain couples TRBV20-1 to TRBJ2-7, with 14 bases fitting TRBD2. The CDR3 extends over 15 amino acids. Germline loops: CDR1 DFQATT, CDR2 SNEGSKA (reference sequence). The junction had 4 bases not matched to a gene; V was cut back by 4 bases and J by 2 bases. The CDR3 region is CSATLTSGRAYEQYF. As DNA, the CDR3 is TGCAGTGCTACCCTGACTAGCGGGAGGGCCTACGAGCAGTACTTC.

This clonotype was observed many times. The V call is TRBV19, the J call TRBJ2-5; the D is unclear. This CDR3 contains 13 residues. Per germline, CDR1 LNHDA and CDR2 SQIVND (reference sequence). Trimming stripped 3 bases from V and 5 bases from J, with 10 bases between. This CDR3 is CASSIHSRETQYF. The CDR3 region has the DNA TGTGCCAGTAGTATCCACAGCCGGGAGACCCAGTACTTC.

This clonotype occurred many times. The chain carries TRBV7-8 and TRBJ2-2; TRBD2 agrees at 8 bases. Germline V CDR1 and CDR2: SGHVS, FQNEAQ. The CDR3 consists of 18 residues. V lost 2 bases, J lost 0 bases, and 8 bases stayed unmatched. The DNA for the CDR3 is TGTGCCAGCAGCTTATGGTTAGCGGGATCCCCGAACACCGGGGAGCTGTTTTTT. As protein: CASSLWLAGSPNTGELFF.

In this sample, this clonotype turned up many times. This rearrangement joins TRBV20-1 to TRBJ2-5, with 9 bases lining up with TRBD2. Germline values: CDR1 DFQATT, CDR2 SNEGSKA (reference sequence). The CDR3 consists of 13 residues. CDR3 amino acids: CNNAGGPLETQYF. The CDR3 DNA reads TGCAATAACGCGGGAGGGCCCTTGGAGACCCAGTACTTC.

The rearrangement links TRBV18 to TRBJ1-3, with 10 bases matching TRBD1. CDR1 is KGHSH and CDR2 is LQKENI in the germline V gene. V trimming: 5 bases; J trimming: 11 bases; junction bases outside the gene matches: 6. This CDR3 region has 13 residues. CDR3 bases: TGTGCCAGCTCATTGGGACAGGGGAATGCCATATATTTT. It yields the protein CASSLGQGNAIYF.

This clonotype has only a few counts. The V gene is TRBV11-2, the J gene TRBJ2-7; maybe TRBD2 (6 bases). Germline V gene data show CDR1 as SGHAT and CDR2 as FQNNGV. The CDR3 sequence is 14 residues long. The germline V and J ends were trimmed by 5 bases and 4 bases, with 15 bases remaining between them. The DNA of the CDR3 is TGTGCCAGCAGCATTCCTAGCGTCTCGTACGAGCAGTACTTC. This gives the protein CASSIPSVSYEQYF.

This clonotype was detected ten times or more. J is TRBJ2-7 and V is TRBV10-3, with D perhaps assigned TRBD1 or TRBD2 (5 bases each). Trimming cost V 5 bases and J 5 bases, with 10 bases left between them. Germline CDR1 reads ENHRY; CDR2 reads SYGVKD. The CDR3 is 12 amino acids. The CDR3 DNA follows: TGTGCCATCAGTTGGGGGTCCGACGAGCAGTACTTC. Its translation is CAISWGSDEQYF.

The V gene is TRBV20-1, the J gene TRBJ2-7; D remains ambiguous. This CDR3 is 14 amino acids long. With 1 base removed from V and 0 bases from J, the gap between germline ends came to 10 bases. CDR1 is DFQATT and CDR2 is SNEGSKA in the germline V gene (reference sequence). CDR3 in amino acids: CSARVSPSSYEQYF. In DNA form, the CDR3 reads TGCAGTGCTAGAGTATCCCCAAGCTCCTACGAGCAGTACTTC.

The V and J genes are TRBV7-2 and TRBJ2-5, with 11 bases that match TRBD2. Per germline, CDR1 SGHTA and CDR2 FQGNSA. V shed 5 bases and J 3 bases; nucleotides not matched to a gene: 11. The CDR3 is 17 amino acids. This chain's CDR3 is CASSPRGGTSGEETQYF. In DNA form, the CDR3 reads TGTGCCAGCAGCCCTCGGGGGGGGACTAGCGGAGAAGAGACCCAGTACTTC.

This clonotype was found many times. The V gene is TRBV29-1, the J gene TRBJ2-5, with D possibly TRBD2 on 5 matching bases. The CDR3 covers 17 residues. From germline, CDR1 is SQVTM and CDR2 ANQGSEA. V shed 0 bases and J shed 0 bases, with 17 bases lying between them. The chain's CDR3 is CSVEDLKRRGYQETQYF. The CDR3, as DNA: TGCAGCGTTGAAGATCTAAAGCGGAGAGGGTACCAAGAGACCCAGTACTTC.